These 2 T cell receptor beta chains were all obtained from the same sample, sequenced in a study of Ad26.COV2.S vaccination and SARS-CoV-2 variants. Produced via immunoSEQ multiplex PCR; TCRdb's table is partial and in-frame only. The sample contains about 680,000 clones, more than 70% of which appear only once. Treatment reported: roughly 19 received Ad26.COV2.S at low or high dose, single or two shots; about 5 received placebo; per-sample allocation not given. Sample collection was performed on day 63 after the first vaccine or placebo injection. The sample here was peripheral blood, taken in a trial of Ad26.COV2.S vaccine versus placebo. The source is a person between 18 and 65 years old who received the Ad26.COV2.S COVID-19 vaccine or a placebo.

The chain is built from TRBV5-4 and TRBJ2-1, with D maybe TRBD2 (6 bases). V was trimmed by 3 bases and J by 0 bases, leaving 13 bases between them. The CDR3 covers 16 residues. Germline assignment: CDR1 SGHNT and CDR2 YYREEE (reference sequence). The CDR3 sequence is CASSYFRGNSYNEQFF. The CDR3 nucleotides are TGTGCCAGCAGCTATTTTCGCGGGAACTCCTACAATGAGCAGTTCTTC.

The V and J genes are TRBV12-3 or TRBV12-4 and TRBJ1-5; 9 positions match TRBD1. Trimming removed 7 bases from V and 7 bases from J; junction bases left unmatched: 5. The CDR3 has 13 amino acids. The CDR3 loop reads CASTRTGEQPQHF. In DNA form, the CDR3 reads TGTGCCAGCACCAGGACAGGGGAGCAGCCCCAGCATTTT.